This T cell receptor (beta chain) was documented in a study of Graves' ophthalmopathy and Graves' hyperthyroidism. Study-level background: The authors collected peripheral blood at initial diagnosis, before any treatment. Whole-study findings and limits: Among thyroid clonotypes expanded above 0.001 frequency, most also appeared in blood. Ophthalmopathy cases were distinguished from stable hyperthyroidism by a 13-signature model, reaching about 85% sensitivity and around 77% specificity.

Other autoimmune diseases, uncontrolled infections, pregnancy and lactation each led to patient exclusion. Amplification of the TCR beta CDR3 regions used RNA transcripts (as template). HTBI-primed first-round RT-PCR preceded second-round multiplex PCR. TCRdb re-called the multiplex PCR reads with MiXCR, one entry per CDR3 protein. The sample includes fewer than 600,000 distinct CDR3 sequences, approximately 15% of them seen just once. After removal of 7 bases from V and 8 bases from J, the junction contained 5 bases not matched to a gene. The CDR3 sequence is 12 residues long. CDR1 is LNHDA, CDR2 SQIVND, per germline (reference sequence). In its sample, this clonotype was seen many times. Its antigen is still unknown.

Sequencing was carried out using blood. This chain uses TRBV19 with TRBJ1-2, with 9 bases identical to TRBD1. The clonotype was recovered from a woman aged 25 to 45 with Graves' ophthalmopathy. CDR3 in DNA: TGTGCCAGTACGGGACAGGGCAGCGGCTACACCTTC. It codes for CASTGQGSGYTF.